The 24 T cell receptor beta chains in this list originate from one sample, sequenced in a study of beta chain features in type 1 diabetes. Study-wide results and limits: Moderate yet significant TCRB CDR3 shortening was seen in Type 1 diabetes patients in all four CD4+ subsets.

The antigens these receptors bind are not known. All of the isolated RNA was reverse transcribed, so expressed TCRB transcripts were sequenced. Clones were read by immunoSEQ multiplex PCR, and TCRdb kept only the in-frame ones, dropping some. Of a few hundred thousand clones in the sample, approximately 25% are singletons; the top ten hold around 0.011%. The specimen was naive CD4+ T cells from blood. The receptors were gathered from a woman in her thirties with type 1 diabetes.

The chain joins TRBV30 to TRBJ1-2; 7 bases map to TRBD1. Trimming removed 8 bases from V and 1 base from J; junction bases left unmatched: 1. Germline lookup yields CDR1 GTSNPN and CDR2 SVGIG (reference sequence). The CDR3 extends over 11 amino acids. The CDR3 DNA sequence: TGTGCCACAGGGGTTAACTATGGCTACACCTTC. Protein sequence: CATGVNYGYTF.

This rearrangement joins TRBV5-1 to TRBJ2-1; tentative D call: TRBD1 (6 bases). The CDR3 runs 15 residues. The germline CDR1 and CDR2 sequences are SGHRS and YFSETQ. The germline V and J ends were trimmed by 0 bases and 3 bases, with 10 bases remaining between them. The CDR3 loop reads CASSLDRAGYNEQFF. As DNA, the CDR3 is TGCGCCAGCAGCTTGGACAGGGCTGGCTACAATGAGCAGTTCTTC.

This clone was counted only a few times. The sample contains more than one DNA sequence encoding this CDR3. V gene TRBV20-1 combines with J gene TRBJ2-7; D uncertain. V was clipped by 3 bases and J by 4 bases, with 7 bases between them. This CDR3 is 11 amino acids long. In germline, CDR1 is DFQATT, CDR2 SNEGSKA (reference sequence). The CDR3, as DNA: TGCAGTGCTAGCACCAGTTACGAGCAGTACTTC. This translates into CSASTSYEQYF.

The CDR3 spells CASSLPGFSEQYF. CDR3 bases: TGTGCCAGCAGCTTACCAGGGTTCTCCGAGCAGTACTTC. The V call is TRBV7-2, the J call TRBJ2-7; a possible D gene is TRBD1 (5 bases). There are 13 residues in the CDR3. V lost 2 bases and J 6 bases, leaving 11 bases between the germline ends. Germline lookup yields CDR1 SGHTA and CDR2 FQGNSA.

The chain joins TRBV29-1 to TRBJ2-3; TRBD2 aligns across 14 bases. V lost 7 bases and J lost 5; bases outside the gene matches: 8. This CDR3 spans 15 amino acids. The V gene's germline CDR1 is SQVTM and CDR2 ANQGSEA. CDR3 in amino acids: CSGGGLAGVVDTQYF. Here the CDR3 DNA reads TGCAGCGGGGGGGGACTAGCGGGAGTGGTAGATACGCAGTATTTT.

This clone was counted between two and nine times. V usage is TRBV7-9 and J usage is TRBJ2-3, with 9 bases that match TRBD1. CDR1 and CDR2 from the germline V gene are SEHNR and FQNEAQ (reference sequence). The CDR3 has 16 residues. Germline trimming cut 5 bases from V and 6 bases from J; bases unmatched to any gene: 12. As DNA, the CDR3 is TGTGCCAGCAGCCCTCGATCCGGGACAGGGTCGGATACGCAGTATTTT. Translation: CASSPRSGTGSDTQYF.

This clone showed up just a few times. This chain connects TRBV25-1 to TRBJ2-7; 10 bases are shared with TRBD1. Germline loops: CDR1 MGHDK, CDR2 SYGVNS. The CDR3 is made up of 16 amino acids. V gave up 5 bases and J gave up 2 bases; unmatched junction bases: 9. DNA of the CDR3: TGTGCCAGCAGTCGACACGGACAGGGGGGAGCCTACGAGCAGTACTTC. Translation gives CASSRHGQGGAYEQYF.

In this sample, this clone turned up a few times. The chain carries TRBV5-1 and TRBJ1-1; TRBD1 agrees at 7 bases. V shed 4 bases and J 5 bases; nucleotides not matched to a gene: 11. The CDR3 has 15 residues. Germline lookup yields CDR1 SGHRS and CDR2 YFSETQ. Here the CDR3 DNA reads TGCGCCAGCAGCCCCCAGGGGGGCCGGGGAACTGAAGCTTTCTTT. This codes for CASSPQGGRGTEAFF.

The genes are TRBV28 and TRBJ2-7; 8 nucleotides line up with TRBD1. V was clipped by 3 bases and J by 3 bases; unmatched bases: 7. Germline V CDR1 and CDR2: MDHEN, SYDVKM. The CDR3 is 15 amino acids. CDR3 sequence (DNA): TGTGCCAGCAGTTTCTCCGGGACAGGAGACTACGAGCAGTACTTC. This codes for CASSFSGTGDYEQYF.

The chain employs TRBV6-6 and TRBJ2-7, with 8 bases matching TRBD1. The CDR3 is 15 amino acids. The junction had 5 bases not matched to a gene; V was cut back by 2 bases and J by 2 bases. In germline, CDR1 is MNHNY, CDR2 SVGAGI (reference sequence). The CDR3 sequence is CASSYPGQGAYEQYF. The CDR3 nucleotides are TGTGCCAGCAGTTACCCCGGACAGGGCGCCTACGAGCAGTACTTC.

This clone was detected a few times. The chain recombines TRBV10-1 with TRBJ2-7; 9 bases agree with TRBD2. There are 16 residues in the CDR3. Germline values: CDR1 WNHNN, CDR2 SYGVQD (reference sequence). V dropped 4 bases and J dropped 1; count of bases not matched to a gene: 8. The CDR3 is CASSGIEREVSYEQYF. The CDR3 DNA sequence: TGCGCCAGCAGTGGGATCGAGCGGGAGGTTTCCTACGAGCAGTACTTC.

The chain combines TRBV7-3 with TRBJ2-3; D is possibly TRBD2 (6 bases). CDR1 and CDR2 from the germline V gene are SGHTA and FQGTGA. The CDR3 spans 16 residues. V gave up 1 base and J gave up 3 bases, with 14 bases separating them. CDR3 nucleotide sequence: TGTGCCAGCAGCTTAAGTCGGAGGGAGGTAACAGATACGCAGTATTTT. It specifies CASSLSRREVTDTQYF. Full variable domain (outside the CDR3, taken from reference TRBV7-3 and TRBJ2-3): GAGVSQTPSNKVTEKGKYVELRCDPISGHTALYWYRQSLGQGPEFLIYFQGTGAADDSGLPNDRFFAVRPEGSVSTLKIQRTERGDSAVYLCASSLSRREVTDTQYFGPGTRLTVL.

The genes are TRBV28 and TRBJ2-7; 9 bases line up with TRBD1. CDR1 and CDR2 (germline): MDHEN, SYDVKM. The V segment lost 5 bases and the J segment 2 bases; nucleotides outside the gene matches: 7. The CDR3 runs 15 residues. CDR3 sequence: CASSTLGQGPYEQYF. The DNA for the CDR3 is TGTGCCAGCAGTACCTTGGGACAGGGTCCCTACGAGCAGTACTTC.

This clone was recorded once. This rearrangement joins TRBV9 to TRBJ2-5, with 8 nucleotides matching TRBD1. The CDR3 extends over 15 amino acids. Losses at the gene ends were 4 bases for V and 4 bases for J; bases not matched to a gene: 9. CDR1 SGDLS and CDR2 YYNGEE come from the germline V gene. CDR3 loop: CASSTMDRAGETQYF. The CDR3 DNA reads TGTGCCAGCAGCACCATGGACAGGGCTGGAGAGACCCAGTACTTC.

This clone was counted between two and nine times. The CDR3 loop is CASSGGQGETQYF. CDR3 nucleotide sequence: TGTGCCAGCAGCGGAGGACAGGGCGAGACCCAGTACTTC. The genes are TRBV9 and TRBJ2-5, with TRBD1 identical over 8 bases. This CDR3 is built from 13 residues. Germline CDR1 is SGDLS and CDR2 is YYNGEE. V was clipped by 3 bases and J by 5 bases; unmatched bases: 3.

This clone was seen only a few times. CDR3 region: CASSQGGRTRPPNEQFF. As DNA, the CDR3 is TGTGCCAGCAGCCAAGGGGGTAGGACTAGACCCCCCAATGAGCAGTTCTTC. J is TRBJ2-1 and V is TRBV4-2; 7 bases fit TRBD2. The trim removed 1 base at V and 6 bases at J, leaving 12 bases unmatched. The CDR3 has 17 residues. Germline loops: CDR1 LGHNA, CDR2 YNFKEQ.

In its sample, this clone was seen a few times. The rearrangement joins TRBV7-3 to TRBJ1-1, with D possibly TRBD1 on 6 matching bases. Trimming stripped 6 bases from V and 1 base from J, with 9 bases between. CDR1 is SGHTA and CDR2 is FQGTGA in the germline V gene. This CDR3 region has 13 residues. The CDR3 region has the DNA TGTGCCAGCAGGGACAGCCCGAACACTGAAGCTTTCTTT. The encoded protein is CASRDSPNTEAFF. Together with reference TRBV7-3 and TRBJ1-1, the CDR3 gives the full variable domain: GAGVSQTPSNKVTEKGKYVELRCDPISGHTALYWYRQSLGQGPEFLIYFQGTGAADDSGLPNDRFFAVRPEGSVSTLKIQRTERGDSAVYLCASRDSPNTEAFFGQGTRLTVV.

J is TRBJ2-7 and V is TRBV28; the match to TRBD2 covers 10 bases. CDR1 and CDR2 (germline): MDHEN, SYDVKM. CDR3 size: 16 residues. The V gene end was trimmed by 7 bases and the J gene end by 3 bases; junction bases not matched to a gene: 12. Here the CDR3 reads CASNPWSGTSDYEQYF. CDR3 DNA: TGTGCCAGCAACCCTTGGTCCGGGACTAGCGACTACGAGCAGTACTTC.

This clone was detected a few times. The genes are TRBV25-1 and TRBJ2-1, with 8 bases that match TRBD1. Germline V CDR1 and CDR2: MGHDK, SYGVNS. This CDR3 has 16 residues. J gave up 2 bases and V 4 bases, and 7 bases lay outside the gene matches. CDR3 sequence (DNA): TGTGCCAGCAGTGTCCTTCAGGGGGCAGCCTACAATGAGCAGTTCTTC. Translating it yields CASSVLQGAAYNEQFF.

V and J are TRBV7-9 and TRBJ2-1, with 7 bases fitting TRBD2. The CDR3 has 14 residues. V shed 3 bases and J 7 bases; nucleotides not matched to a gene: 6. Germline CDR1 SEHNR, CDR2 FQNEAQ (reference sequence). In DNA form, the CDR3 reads TGTGCCAGCAGCTTGGCTAGCGGAGTTAATGAGCAGTTCTTC. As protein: CASSLASGVNEQFF.

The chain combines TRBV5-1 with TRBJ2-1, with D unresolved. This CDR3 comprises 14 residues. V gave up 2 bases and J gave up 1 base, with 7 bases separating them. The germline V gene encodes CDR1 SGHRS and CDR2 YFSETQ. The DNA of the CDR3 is TGCGCCAGCAGCTTCCCGGGTTCCTACAATGAGCAGTTCTTC. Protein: CASSFPGSYNEQFF. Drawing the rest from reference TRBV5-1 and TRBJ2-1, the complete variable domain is KAGVTQTPRYLIKTRGQQVTLSCSPISGHRSVSWYQQTPGQGLQFLFEYFSETQRNKGNFPGRFSGRQFSNSRSEMNVSTLELGDSALYLCASSFPGSYNEQFFGPGTRLTVL.

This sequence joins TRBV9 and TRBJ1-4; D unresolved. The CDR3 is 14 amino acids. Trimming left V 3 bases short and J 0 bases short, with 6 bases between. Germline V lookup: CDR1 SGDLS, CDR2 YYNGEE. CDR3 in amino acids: CASSGGATNEKLFF. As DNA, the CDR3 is TGTGCCAGCAGCGGCGGTGCAACTAATGAAAAACTGTTTTTT.

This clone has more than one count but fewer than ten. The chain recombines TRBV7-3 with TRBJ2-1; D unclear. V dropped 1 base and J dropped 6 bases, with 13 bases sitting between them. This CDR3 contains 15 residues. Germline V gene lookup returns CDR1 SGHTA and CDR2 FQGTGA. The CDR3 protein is CASSLISDPPNEQFF. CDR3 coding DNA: TGTGCCAGCAGCTTAATCAGCGATCCCCCCAATGAGCAGTTCTTC.

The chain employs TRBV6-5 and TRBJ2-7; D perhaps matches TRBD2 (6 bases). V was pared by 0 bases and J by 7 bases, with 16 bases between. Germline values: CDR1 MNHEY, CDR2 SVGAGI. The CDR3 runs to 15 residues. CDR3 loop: CASSYSSTGEREQYF. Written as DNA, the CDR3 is TGTGCCAGCAGTTACTCGAGTACGGGGGAGAGGGAGCAGTACTTC.